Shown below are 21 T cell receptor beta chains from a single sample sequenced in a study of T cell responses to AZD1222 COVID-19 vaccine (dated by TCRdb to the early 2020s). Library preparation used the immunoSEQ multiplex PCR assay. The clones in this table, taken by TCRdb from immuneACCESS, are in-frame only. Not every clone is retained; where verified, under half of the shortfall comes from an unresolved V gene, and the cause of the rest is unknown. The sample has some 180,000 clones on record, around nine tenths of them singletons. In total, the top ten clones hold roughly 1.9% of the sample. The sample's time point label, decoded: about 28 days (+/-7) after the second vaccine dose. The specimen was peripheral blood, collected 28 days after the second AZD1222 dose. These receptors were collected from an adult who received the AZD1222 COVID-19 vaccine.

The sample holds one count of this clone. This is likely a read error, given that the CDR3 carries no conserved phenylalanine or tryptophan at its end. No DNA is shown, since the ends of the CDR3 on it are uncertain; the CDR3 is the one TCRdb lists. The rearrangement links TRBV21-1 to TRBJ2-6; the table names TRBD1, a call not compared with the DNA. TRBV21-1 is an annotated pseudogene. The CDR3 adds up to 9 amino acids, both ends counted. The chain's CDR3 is CASSGTVVK.

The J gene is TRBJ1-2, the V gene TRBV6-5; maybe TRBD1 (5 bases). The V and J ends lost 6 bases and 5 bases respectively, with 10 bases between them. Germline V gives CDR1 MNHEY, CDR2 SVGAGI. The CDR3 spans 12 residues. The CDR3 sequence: CASSQRGYGYTF. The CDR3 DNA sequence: TGTGCCAGCAGCCAACGGGGGTATGGCTACACCTTC.

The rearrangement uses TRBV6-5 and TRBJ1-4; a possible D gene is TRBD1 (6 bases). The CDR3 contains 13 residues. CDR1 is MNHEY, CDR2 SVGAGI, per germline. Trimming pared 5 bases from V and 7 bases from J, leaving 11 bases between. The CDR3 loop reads CASSQQGTEKLFF. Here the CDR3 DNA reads TGTGCCAGCAGTCAACAGGGAACTGAAAAACTGTTTTTT.

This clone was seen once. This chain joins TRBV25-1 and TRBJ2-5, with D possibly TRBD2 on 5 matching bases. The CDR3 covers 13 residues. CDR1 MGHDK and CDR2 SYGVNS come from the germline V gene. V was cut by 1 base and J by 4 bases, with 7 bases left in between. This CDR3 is CASSELEGETQYF. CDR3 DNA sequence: TGTGCCAGCAGTGAATTAGAGGGAGAGACCCAGTACTTC.

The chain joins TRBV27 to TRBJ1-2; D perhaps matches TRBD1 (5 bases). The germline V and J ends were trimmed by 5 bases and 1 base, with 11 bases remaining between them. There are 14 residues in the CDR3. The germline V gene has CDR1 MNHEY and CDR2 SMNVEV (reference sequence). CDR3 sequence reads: CASSLGGYNYGYTF. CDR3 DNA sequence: TGTGCCAGCAGTCTGGGGGGATATAACTATGGCTACACCTTC.

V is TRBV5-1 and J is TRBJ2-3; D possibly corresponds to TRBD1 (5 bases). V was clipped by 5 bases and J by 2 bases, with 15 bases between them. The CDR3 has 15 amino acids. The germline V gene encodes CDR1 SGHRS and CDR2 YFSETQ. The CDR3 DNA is TGCGCCAGCAGATTGAAGGGGTCCCTCACAGATACGCAGTATTTT. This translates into CASRLKGSLTDTQYF.

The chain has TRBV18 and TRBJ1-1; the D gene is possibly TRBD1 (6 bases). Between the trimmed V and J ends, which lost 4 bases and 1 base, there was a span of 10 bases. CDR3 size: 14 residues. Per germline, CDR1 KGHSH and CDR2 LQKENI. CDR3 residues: CASSRQVQNTEAFF. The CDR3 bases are TGTGCCAGCTCACGACAGGTCCAGAACACTGAAGCTTTCTTT.

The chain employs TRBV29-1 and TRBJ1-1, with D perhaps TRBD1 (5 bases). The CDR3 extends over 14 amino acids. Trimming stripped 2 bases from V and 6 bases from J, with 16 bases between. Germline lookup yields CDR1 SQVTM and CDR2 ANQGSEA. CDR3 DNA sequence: TGCAGCGTTGAACCCAGGCTTAGAGGGGCTGAAGCTTTCTTT. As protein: CSVEPRLRGAEAFF.

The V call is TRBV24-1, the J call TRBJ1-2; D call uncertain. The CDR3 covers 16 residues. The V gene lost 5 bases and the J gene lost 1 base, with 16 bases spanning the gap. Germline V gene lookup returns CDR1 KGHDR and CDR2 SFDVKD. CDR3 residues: CATSAPGSGVNYGYTF. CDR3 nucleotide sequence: TGTGCCACCAGTGCTCCGGGCTCCGGGGTTAACTATGGCTACACCTTC.

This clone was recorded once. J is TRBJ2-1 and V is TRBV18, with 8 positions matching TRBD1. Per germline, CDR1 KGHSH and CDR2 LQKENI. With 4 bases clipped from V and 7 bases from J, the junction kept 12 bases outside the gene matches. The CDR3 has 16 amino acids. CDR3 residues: CASSQRQGFGSNEQFF. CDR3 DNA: TGTGCCAGCTCACAAAGACAGGGGTTTGGGTCTAATGAGCAGTTCTTC.

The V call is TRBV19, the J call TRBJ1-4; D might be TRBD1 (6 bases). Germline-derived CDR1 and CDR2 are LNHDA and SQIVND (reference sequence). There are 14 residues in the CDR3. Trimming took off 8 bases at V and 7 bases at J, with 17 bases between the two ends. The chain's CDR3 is CASAPRARGEKLFF. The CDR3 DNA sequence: TGTGCCAGTGCTCCTCGGGCCAGGGGTGAAAAACTGTTTTTT.

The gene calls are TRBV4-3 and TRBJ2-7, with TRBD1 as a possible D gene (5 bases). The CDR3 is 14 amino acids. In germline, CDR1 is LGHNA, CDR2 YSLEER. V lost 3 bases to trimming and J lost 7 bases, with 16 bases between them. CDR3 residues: CASSQGPLFQEQYF. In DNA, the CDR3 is TGCGCCAGCAGCCAGGGGCCCTTATTTCAGGAGCAGTACTTC.

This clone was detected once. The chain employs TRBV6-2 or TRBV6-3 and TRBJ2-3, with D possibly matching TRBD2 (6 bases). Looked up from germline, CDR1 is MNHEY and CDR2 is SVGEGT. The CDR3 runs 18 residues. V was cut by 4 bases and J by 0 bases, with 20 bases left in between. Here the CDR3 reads CASSLGGALAASTDTQYF. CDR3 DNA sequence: TGTGCCAGCAGTTTGGGCGGGGCCTTAGCGGCTAGCACAGATACGCAGTATTTT.

The CDR3 nucleotides are TGTGCCAGCAGTCGACAGGGACGGCAGCCCCAGCATTTT. It specifies CASSRQGRQPQHF. The chain couples TRBV6-5 to TRBJ1-5; 7 nucleotides line up with TRBD1. Germline V gives CDR1 MNHEY, CDR2 SVGAGI. CDR3 length: 13 amino acids. The J segment lost 7 bases and the V segment lost 5 bases, leaving 5 bases of the junction unmatched.

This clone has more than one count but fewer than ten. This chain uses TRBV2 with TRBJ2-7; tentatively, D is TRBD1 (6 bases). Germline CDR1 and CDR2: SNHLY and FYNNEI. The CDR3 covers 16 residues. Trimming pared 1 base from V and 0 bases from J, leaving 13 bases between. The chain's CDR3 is CASSEEDRNYSYEQYF. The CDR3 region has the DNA TGTGCCAGCAGTGAAGAAGACAGGAACTACTCCTACGAGCAGTACTTC.

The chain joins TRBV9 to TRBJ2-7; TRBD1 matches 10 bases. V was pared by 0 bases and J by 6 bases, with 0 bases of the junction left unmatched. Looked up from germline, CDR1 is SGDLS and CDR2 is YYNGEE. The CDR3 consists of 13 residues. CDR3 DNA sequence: TGTGCCAGCAGCGTAGGGACAGGGGGCGAGCAGTACTTC. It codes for CASSVGTGGEQYF. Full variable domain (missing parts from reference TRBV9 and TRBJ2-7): DSGVTQTPKHLITATGQRVTLRCSPRSGDLSVYWYQQSLDQGLQFLIQYYNGEERAKGNILERFSAQQFPDLHSELNLSSLELGDSALYFCASSVGTGGEQYFGPGTRLTVT.

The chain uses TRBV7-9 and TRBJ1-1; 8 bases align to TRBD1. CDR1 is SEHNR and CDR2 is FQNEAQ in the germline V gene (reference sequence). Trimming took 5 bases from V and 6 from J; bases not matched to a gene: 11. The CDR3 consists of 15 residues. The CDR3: CASSQRRQGAAEAFF. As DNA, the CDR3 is TGTGCCAGCAGCCAGCGGCGGCAGGGGGCTGCTGAAGCTTTCTTT.

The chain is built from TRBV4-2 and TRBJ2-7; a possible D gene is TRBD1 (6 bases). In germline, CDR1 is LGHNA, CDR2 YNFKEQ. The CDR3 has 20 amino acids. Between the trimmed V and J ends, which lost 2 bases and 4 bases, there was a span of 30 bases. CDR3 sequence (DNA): TGTGCCAGCAGCCAAATGGGTTCCCGGGGTAGGTGGGGGCAAGGGTACGAGCAGTACTTC. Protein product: CASSQMGSRGRWGQGYEQYF.

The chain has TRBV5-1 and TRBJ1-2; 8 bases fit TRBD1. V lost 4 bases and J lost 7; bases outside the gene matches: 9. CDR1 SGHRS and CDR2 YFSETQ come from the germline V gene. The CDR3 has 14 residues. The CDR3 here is CASSPGGRDFGYTF. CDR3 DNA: TGCGCCAGCAGCCCAGGGGGCCGGGACTTTGGCTACACCTTC.

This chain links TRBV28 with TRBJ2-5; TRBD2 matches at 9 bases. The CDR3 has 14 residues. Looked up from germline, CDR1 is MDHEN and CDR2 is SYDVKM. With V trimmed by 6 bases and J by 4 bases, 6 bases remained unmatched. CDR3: CASRAGGVGETQYF. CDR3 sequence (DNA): TGTGCCAGCAGAGCGGGAGGAGTCGGAGAGACCCAGTACTTC.

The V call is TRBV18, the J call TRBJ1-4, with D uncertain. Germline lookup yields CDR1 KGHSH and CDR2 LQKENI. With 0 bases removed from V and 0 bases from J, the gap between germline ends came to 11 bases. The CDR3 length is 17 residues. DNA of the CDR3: TGTGCCAGCTCACCACCTGGGGTGTCTTCAACTAATGAAAAACTGTTTTTT. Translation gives CASSPPGVSSTNEKLFF.